Listed below are T cell receptor beta chains from one sample, sequenced in a study of beta chain features in type 1 diabetes. Generated by immunoSEQ multiplex PCR, the TCRdb table keeps only in-frame clones and is missing some. The sample records about 220,000 clones, about a tenth being singletons. The specimen was central memory CD4+ T cells from blood. Receptor source: a man aged 18 to 30 in good health. CDR3s include the opening cysteine and the closing phenylalanine or tryptophan. The order of the fields is CDR3 length, J gene, clone size, V gene, D gene, CDR3 protein, CDR3 DNA. A D gene is named only where the DNA matches it firmly. For some rows the clone size is stated as once, few or many, or as a class when expanded; others skip it.

len: 15
j_gene: TRBJ1-1
abundance: few
v_gene: TRBV5-4
d_gene: TRBD1
CDR3aa: CASSLENRGGTEAFF
CDR3nt: TGTGCCAGCAGCTTGGAAAACAGGGGTGGCACTGAAGCTTTCTTT

len: 16
j_gene: TRBJ1-1
abundance: .
v_gene: TRBV7-9
d_gene: TRBD1
CDR3aa: CASSVTGGKGNTEAFF
CDR3nt: TGTGCCAGCAGCGTCACAGGGGGCAAAGGGAACACTGAAGCTTTCTTT

len: 14
j_gene: TRBJ1-1
abundance: once
v_gene: TRBV9
d_gene: TRBD1
CDR3aa: CASSLRTGNTEAFF
CDR3nt: TGTGCCAGCAGCCTTCGGACAGGGAACACTGAAGCTTTCTTT

len: 14
j_gene: TRBJ2-3
abundance: .
v_gene: TRBV6-6
d_gene: .
CDR3aa: CASSDGGGTDTQYF
CDR3nt: TGTGCCAGCAGTGATGGTGGAGGGACAGATACGCAGTATTTT

len: 12
j_gene: TRBJ2-7
abundance: .
v_gene: TRBV30
d_gene: .
CDR3aa: CAWQGLIYEQYF
CDR3nt: TGTGCCTGGCAAGGACTGATCTACGAGCAGTACTTC

len: 12
j_gene: TRBJ2-7
abundance: .
v_gene: TRBV29-1
d_gene: .
CDR3aa: CSAQTGSHEQYF
CDR3nt: TGCAGCGCCCAGACAGGATCCCACGAGCAGTACTTC

len: 16
j_gene: TRBJ2-1
abundance: .
v_gene: TRBV9
d_gene: TRBD2
CDR3aa: CASSGGDGRRNNEQFF
CDR3nt: TGTGCCAGCAGCGGAGGGGACGGGAGGAGGAACAATGAGCAGTTCTTC

len: 12
j_gene: TRBJ1-5
abundance: few
v_gene: TRBV7-9
d_gene: .
CDR3aa: CASSRPGQPQHF
CDR3nt: TGTGCCAGCAGCCGCCCTGGGCAGCCCCAGCATTTT

len: 13
j_gene: TRBJ2-7
abundance: .
v_gene: TRBV7-2
d_gene: .
CDR3aa: CASSLEVYHEQYF
CDR3nt: TGTGCCAGCAGCTTAGAGGTATACCACGAGCAGTACTTC

len: 17
j_gene: TRBJ2-3
abundance: many
v_gene: TRBV5-4
d_gene: TRBD2
CDR3aa: CASSPGGSGSSTDTQYF
CDR3nt: TGTGCCAGCAGCCCCGGGGGTAGCGGGTCTAGCACAGATACGCAGTATTTT

len: 13
j_gene: TRBJ2-5
abundance: .
v_gene: TRBV28
d_gene: TRBD2
CDR3aa: CASTLAGRETQYF
CDR3nt: TGTGCCAGCACCCTAGCGGGACGGGAGACCCAGTACTTC

len: 12
j_gene: TRBJ1-5
abundance: .
v_gene: TRBV6-1
d_gene: .
CDR3aa: CAWGVGNQPQHF
CDR3nt: TGTGCCTGGGGAGTGGGCAATCAGCCCCAGCATTTT

len: 13
j_gene: TRBJ2-7
abundance: few
v_gene: TRBV14
d_gene: .
CDR3aa: CASSRGPFYEQYF
CDR3nt: TGTGCCAGCAGTCGGGGGCCCTTTTACGAGCAGTACTTC

len: 17
j_gene: TRBJ2-5
abundance: .
v_gene: TRBV15
d_gene: .
CDR3aa: CATSPLARDTHAETQYF
CDR3nt: TGTGCCACCAGCCCTCTCGCGCGCGACACCCACGCGGAGACCCAGTACTTC

len: 13
j_gene: TRBJ2-2
abundance: few
v_gene: TRBV2
d_gene: .
CDR3aa: CASNGILAGELFF
CDR3nt: TGTGCCAGCAACGGGATCCTGGCCGGGGAGCTGTTTTTT

len: 15
j_gene: TRBJ2-3
abundance: .
v_gene: TRBV7-3
d_gene: TRBD2
CDR3aa: CASSYSSGSTDTQYF
CDR3nt: TGTGCCAGCAGCTACTCTAGCGGGAGCACAGATACGCAGTATTTT

len: 18
j_gene: TRBJ2-1
abundance: .
v_gene: TRBV15
d_gene: TRBD1
CDR3aa: CATSRDLPGQLHHNEQFF
CDR3nt: TGTGCCACCAGCAGAGATCTGCCGGGACAGCTCCACCACAATGAGCAGTTCTTC

len: 13
j_gene: TRBJ2-7
abundance: .
v_gene: TRBV6-5
d_gene: TRBD2
CDR3aa: CASPGEGSYEQYF
CDR3nt: TGTGCCAGCCCGGGGGAGGGCTCCTACGAGCAGTACTTC

len: 18
j_gene: TRBJ2-1
abundance: few
v_gene: TRBV15
d_gene: TRBD2
CDR3aa: CATSRDLNGLAGDNEQFF
CDR3nt: TGTGCCACCAGCAGAGATCTAAACGGACTAGCGGGGGACAATGAGCAGTTCTTC

len: 13
j_gene: TRBJ1-5
abundance: few
v_gene: TRBV7-8
d_gene: .
CDR3aa: CASSYRGDQPQHF
CDR3nt: TGTGCCAGCAGCTATAGGGGAGATCAGCCCCAGCATTTT

len: 14
j_gene: TRBJ2-7
abundance: .
v_gene: TRBV2
d_gene: .
CDR3aa: CASILGSTREEQYF
CDR3nt: TGTGCCAGCATCCTGGGGTCCACCAGGGAGGAGCAGTACTTC

len: 18
j_gene: TRBJ1-1
abundance: few
v_gene: TRBV9
d_gene: .
CDR3aa: CASSQVPGLPARDTEAFF
CDR3nt: TGTGCCAGCAGCCAAGTACCAGGACTCCCCGCAAGGGACACTGAAGCTTTCTTT

len: 12
j_gene: TRBJ2-1
abundance: few
v_gene: TRBV6-5
d_gene: .
CDR3aa: CASSDAPREQFF
CDR3nt: TGTGCCAGCAGTGACGCACCGCGTGAGCAGTTCTTC

len: 12
j_gene: TRBJ1-1
abundance: .
v_gene: TRBV28
d_gene: .
CDR3aa: CASSLVTTEAFF
CDR3nt: TGTGCCAGCAGTTTAGTCACAACTGAAGCTTTCTTT

len: 16
j_gene: TRBJ2-7
abundance: few
v_gene: TRBV13
d_gene: TRBD1
CDR3aa: CASSLGGGTGDYEQYF
CDR3nt: TGTGCCAGCAGCTTAGGGGGCGGGACAGGGGACTACGAGCAGTACTTC

len: 16
j_gene: TRBJ2-1
abundance: few
v_gene: TRBV5-6
d_gene: .
CDR3aa: CASSLARDWRYNEQFF
CDR3nt: TGTGCCAGCAGCCTGGCCCGGGACTGGCGGTACAATGAGCAGTTCTTC

len: 17
j_gene: TRBJ1-1
abundance: few
v_gene: TRBV9
d_gene: .
CDR3aa: CASSVATWGAENTEAFF
CDR3nt: TGTGCCAGCAGCGTAGCTACGTGGGGGGCGGAGAACACTGAAGCTTTCTTT

len: 15
j_gene: TRBJ2-7
abundance: few
v_gene: TRBV5-4
d_gene: .
CDR3aa: CASSLDRGWALEQYF
CDR3nt: TGTGCCAGCAGCTTGGATCGGGGTTGGGCCCTCGAGCAGTACTTC

len: 13
j_gene: TRBJ1-1
abundance: .
v_gene: TRBV7-9
d_gene: .
CDR3aa: CASSLRQGGEAFF
CDR3nt: TGTGCCAGCAGCCTCCGCCAGGGTGGTGAAGCTTTCTTT

len: 13
j_gene: TRBJ2-7
abundance: few
v_gene: TRBV7-3
d_gene: .
CDR3aa: CASSLSAGSEQYF
CDR3nt: TGTGCCAGCAGCCTTTCCGCAGGGTCCGAGCAGTACTTC

len: 17
j_gene: TRBJ2-6
abundance: .
v_gene: TRBV7-9
d_gene: .
CDR3aa: CASSREAVQAGANVLTF
CDR3nt: TGTGCCAGCAGCCGGGAAGCGGTCCAGGCGGGGGCCAACGTCCTGACTTTC

len: 15
j_gene: TRBJ2-3
abundance: .
v_gene: TRBV4-2
d_gene: TRBD2
CDR3aa: CASSQELAGGDTQYF
CDR3nt: TGTGCCAGCAGCCAAGAGCTAGCGGGAGGAGATACGCAGTATTTT

len: 16
j_gene: TRBJ1-2
abundance: many
v_gene: TRBV19
d_gene: .
CDR3aa: CASSSLRAGPNYGYTF
CDR3nt: TGTGCCAGTAGTAGCCTTAGAGCTGGACCCAACTATGGCTACACCTTC

len: 14
j_gene: TRBJ2-7
abundance: .
v_gene: TRBV7-9
d_gene: .
CDR3aa: CASSRGQSSYEQYF
CDR3nt: TGTGCCAGCAGCCGCGGACAGAGCTCCTACGAGCAGTACTTC

len: 14
j_gene: TRBJ1-2
abundance: .
v_gene: TRBV7-2
d_gene: .
CDR3aa: CASSFSGTSVGYTF
CDR3nt: TGTGCCAGCAGCTTTTCCGGGACAAGCGTTGGCTACACCTTC

len: 16
j_gene: TRBJ2-1
abundance: few
v_gene: TRBV7-8
d_gene: TRBD1
CDR3aa: CASSLVARGSYNEQFF
CDR3nt: TGTGCCAGCAGCTTAGTGGCCAGGGGGTCCTACAATGAGCAGTTCTTC

len: 14
j_gene: TRBJ2-1
abundance: few
v_gene: TRBV29-1
d_gene: TRBD2
CDR3aa: CSAVSGFLTNEQFF
CDR3nt: TGCAGCGCCGTTAGCGGGTTCCTCACGAATGAGCAGTTCTTC

len: 13
j_gene: TRBJ2-1
abundance: many
v_gene: TRBV7-6
d_gene: .
CDR3aa: CASSSLVSNEQFF
CDR3nt: TGTGCCAGCAGCTCTTTAGTAAGCAATGAGCAGTTCTTC

len: 18
j_gene: TRBJ1-1
abundance: few
v_gene: TRBV15
d_gene: .
CDR3aa: CATSRVFGGEVGNTEAFF
CDR3nt: TGTGCCACCAGCAGAGTTTTTGGAGGGGAGGTAGGAAACACTGAAGCTTTCTTT

len: 14
j_gene: TRBJ2-5
abundance: many
v_gene: TRBV5-1
d_gene: .
CDR3aa: CASSLRSPQETQYF
CDR3nt: TGCGCCAGCAGCTTGCGATCACCCCAAGAGACCCAGTACTTC

len: 12
j_gene: TRBJ1-2
abundance: .
v_gene: TRBV7-2
d_gene: .
CDR3aa: CASSLGARGYTF
CDR3nt: TGTGCCAGCAGCTTAGGTGCGAGAGGCTACACCTTC

len: 12
j_gene: TRBJ2-3
abundance: many
v_gene: TRBV30
d_gene: .
CDR3aa: CAWSGSTDTQYF
CDR3nt: TGTGCCTGGAGTGGATCCACAGATACGCAGTATTTT

len: 15
j_gene: TRBJ2-7
abundance: .
v_gene: TRBV10-2
d_gene: .
CDR3aa: CASRGVTVLSYEQYF
CDR3nt: TGCGCCAGCAGGGGAGTGACGGTCTTATCCTACGAGCAGTACTTC

len: 13
j_gene: TRBJ2-3
abundance: few
v_gene: TRBV11-2
d_gene: .
CDR3aa: CASSLVIADTQYF
CDR3nt: TGTGCCAGCAGCTTAGTGATCGCAGATACGCAGTATTTT